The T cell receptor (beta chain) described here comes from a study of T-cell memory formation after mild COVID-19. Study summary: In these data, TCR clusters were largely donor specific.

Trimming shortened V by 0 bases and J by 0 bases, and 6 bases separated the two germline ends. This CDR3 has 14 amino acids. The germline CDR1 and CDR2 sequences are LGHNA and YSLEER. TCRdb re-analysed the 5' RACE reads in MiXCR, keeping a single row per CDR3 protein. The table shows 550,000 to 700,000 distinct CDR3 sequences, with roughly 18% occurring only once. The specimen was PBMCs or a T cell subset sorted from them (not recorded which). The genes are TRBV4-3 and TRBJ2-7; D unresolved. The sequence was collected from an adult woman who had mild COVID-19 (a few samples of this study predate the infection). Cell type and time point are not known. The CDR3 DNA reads TGCGCCAGCAGCCAAGAGAGGCTCTCCTACGAGCAGTACTTC. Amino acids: CASSQERLSYEQYF.